This T cell receptor (beta chain) was recovered during a study of T cells expressing NK-cell markers. Broader study findings: Each of 6 or 7 donors carried dominant NKG2C+ clonotypes accounting for about 1.0-7.0% of CD8+ T cells. These clonotypes, the leaders elsewhere, also led the CD3+CD56-NKG2C+ fraction in a handful of donors.

In regard to this clonotype: Its antigen is unknown.

TCRdb processed the 5' RACE reads again and assigns one entry to each CDR3 protein, with no DNA. The sample's table shows roughly 420,000 distinct CDR3 sequences. The CDR3 covers 16 residues. Looked up from germline, CDR1 is SGHTA and CDR2 is FQGTGA. This sequence joins TRBV7-3 and TRBJ2-1; TCRdb's assignment of TRBD1 cannot be checked, as there is no DNA. Sequencing was carried out using blood T cells: a sorted CD56 or NKG2C T cell subset, CD4+ or CD8+ T cells, or bulk PBMC T cells (not recorded which). This TCR was recovered from a woman between 18 and 70 years old in good health. CDR3 region: CASSQYGGVINNEQFF. Supplemented by reference TRBV7-3 and TRBJ2-1, the full variable domain reads GAGVSQTPSNKVTEKGKYVELRCDPISGHTALYWYRQSLGQGPEFLIYFQGTGAADDSGLPNDRFFAVRPEGSVSTLKIQRTERGDSAVYLCASSQYGGVINNEQFFGPGTRLTVL.